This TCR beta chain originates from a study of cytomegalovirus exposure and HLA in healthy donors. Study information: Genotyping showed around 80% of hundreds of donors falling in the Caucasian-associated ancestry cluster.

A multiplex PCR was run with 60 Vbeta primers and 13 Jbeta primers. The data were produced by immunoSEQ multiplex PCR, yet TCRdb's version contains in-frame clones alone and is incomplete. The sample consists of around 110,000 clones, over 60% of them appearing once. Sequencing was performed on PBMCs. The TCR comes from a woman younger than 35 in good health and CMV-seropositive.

DNA for the CDR3: TGTGCCAGCAGCGAGGGACAGGGCAGCCGGGTTTCCCAGTACTTC. Encoded protein: CASSEGQGSRVSQYF. This chain uses TRBV2 with TRBJ2-5; 9 nucleotides line up with TRBD1. CDR1 is SNHLY, CDR2 FYNNEI, per germline. The V segment lost 6 bases and the J segment 9 bases; nucleotides outside the gene matches: 14. This CDR3 is built from 15 residues.